The table lists the clone carrying this T cell receptor (beta chain) with many counts. What it recognizes is unknown. CDR3 size: 15 residues. Germline loops: CDR1 SGHRS, CDR2 YFSETQ. V lost 7 bases and J lost 1; bases outside the gene matches: 8. Healthy Caucasian donors formed the entire cohort. With template switching, a universal primer site was added, and the cDNA carried unique molecular identifiers. TCRdb reprocessed the 5' RACE reads via MiXCR and lists one record per CDR3 protein. Of 200,000 to 300,000 distinct CDR3 sequences listed, roughly a tenth were seen once; the top ten hold less than 12%. These data originate in a study of identical twins. General study findings and limits: Cord blood's abundant beta clonotypes had fewer insertions, unlike memory repertoires. There was more out-of-frame TCR alpha sharing in monozygotic twins than models estimated.

Sequenced sample: memory T cells sorted from blood. This chain connects TRBV5-1 to TRBJ2-1; the match to TRBD1 covers 7 bases. This TCR was sampled from a man aged 45-60 years in good health. The CDR3: CASGPDRVSYNEQFF. For the CDR3, the DNA is TGCGCCAGCGGGCCTGACAGGGTGTCCTACAATGAGCAGTTCTTC.